The 28 T cell receptor beta chains reported below all come from one sample, sequenced in a study of blood T cells in healthy people across ages. A sample-barcoded 5' primer and a J-beta primer mix were used in a second PCR of roughly 7 to 11 cycles. TCRdb re-analysed the 5' RACE reads in MiXCR, keeping a single row per CDR3 protein. Found here are about 630,000 distinct CDR3 sequences, more than 20% of them singletons; the top ten hold more than 3%. The sequenced sample consisted of blood. All receptors come from a man aged 65 to 85 in good health.

This clonotype appeared many times. The chain has TRBV3-1 and TRBJ2-7, with 13 bases aligning to TRBD2. Germline V gives CDR1 LGHDT, CDR2 YNNKEL (reference sequence). J gave up 4 bases and V 0 bases, and 6 bases lay outside the gene matches. CDR3 length: 17 amino acids. In nucleotides, the CDR3 is TGTGCCAGCAGCCAAGACCCCCGACTAGCGGGAGGTTACGAGCAGTACTTC. Translated: CASSQDPRLAGGYEQYF.

The chain employs TRBV29-1 and TRBJ2-5, with D perhaps assigned TRBD1 or TRBD2 (5 bases each). The better agreement between TRBJ2-7 and the DNA end casts doubt on the J call. There are 14 residues in the CDR3. Germline lookup yields CDR1 SQVTM and CDR2 ANQGSEA. CDR3 amino acids: CSVEAEGPNYEQYF. DNA for the CDR3: TGCAGCGTTGAAGCCGAGGGACCGAACTACGAGCAGTACTTC.

The chain links TRBV20-1 to TRBJ2-5, with 7 bases that match TRBD1. The tail of the sequence fits TRBJ2-7 better, so the J call may be wrong. Germline V lookup: CDR1 DFQATT, CDR2 SNEGSKA (reference sequence). The CDR3 covers 15 residues. In DNA, the CDR3 is TGCAGTGCTAGTAGGGTGACAGGGAAGGCCTACGAGCAGTACTTC. It is translated as CSASRVTGKAYEQYF.

This clonotype came up many times. This chain joins TRBV5-1 and TRBJ2-3; D gene ambiguous. The germline gives CDR1 SGHRS, CDR2 YFSETQ. The CDR3 is 14 amino acids. The V gene lost 0 bases and the J gene lost 2 bases, with 7 bases spanning the gap. The CDR3 sequence: CASSLGQSTDTQYF. The CDR3 coding sequence is TGCGCCAGCAGCTTGGGGCAGTCCACAGATACGCAGTATTTT.

The chain links TRBV28 to TRBJ2-7, with 10 bases matching TRBD2. CDR1 is MDHEN, CDR2 SYDVKM, per germline. The V segment lost 5 bases and the J segment 7 bases; nucleotides outside the gene matches: 17. There are 17 residues in the CDR3. In nucleotides, the CDR3 is TGTGCCAGCAGTGAGCCAGCGGGAGGGCTCTACTCGGATGAGCAGTACTTC. Amino acids: CASSEPAGGLYSDEQYF.

J is TRBJ1-5 and V is TRBV28; D gene unclear. The germline gives CDR1 MDHEN, CDR2 SYDVKM. Trimming took 6 bases from V and 1 from J, leaving 10 bases between them. This CDR3 has 14 residues. The CDR3 sequence: CASRSVPSNQPQHF. CDR3 coding DNA: TGTGCCAGCAGATCAGTTCCGAGCAATCAGCCCCAGCATTTT.

Comment on this clonotype: Its ends do not fully match the called genes, so a read error is possible. This chain joins TRBV12-3 or TRBV12-4 and TRBJ2-3, with D possibly matching TRBD1 (6 bases). This CDR3 contains 13 residues. The CDR3 spells CASSTGRIDAQYF. DNA of the CDR3: TGTGCCAGCTCCACAGGGAGAATAGATGCGCAGTATTTT.

This clonotype occurred a few times. V and J are TRBV7-2 and TRBJ1-4, with D maybe TRBD1 (6 bases). Germline V gene data show CDR1 as SGHTA and CDR2 as FQGNSA. This CDR3 region has 14 residues. The ends were cut back, 5 bases at V and 7 bases at J, with 14 bases in the middle. The CDR3 coding sequence is TGTGCCAGCAGCCCAGACAGGCGGGGTGAAAAACTGTTTTTT. Protein: CASSPDRRGEKLFF.

This clonotype came up a few times. One junction end disagrees with the germline gene, perhaps due to a read error. The V call is TRBV27, the J call TRBJ2-1, with D tentatively TRBD2 (6 bases). Germline V gene sequence: CDR1 MNHEY, CDR2 SMNVEV (reference sequence). The CDR3 runs 13 residues. Here the CDR3 reads CASSRLEGYEQYF. The DNA of the CDR3 is TGTGCCAGCAGCCGACTGGAGGGCTACGAGCAGTATTTC.

V is TRBV7-3 and J is TRBJ1-4, with a possible D match to TRBD1 (5 bases). V lost 6 bases to trimming and J lost 4 bases, with 18 bases between them. This CDR3 contains 16 residues. The V gene's germline CDR1 is SGHTA and CDR2 FQGTGA. The CDR3: CASSWRGPENNEKLFF. In DNA form, the CDR3 reads TGTGCCAGCAGTTGGAGGGGTCCAGAAAATAATGAAAAACTGTTTTTT.

The chain couples TRBV28 to TRBJ2-5; the match to TRBD2 covers 7 bases. J gave up 2 bases and V 5 bases, and 8 bases lay outside the gene matches. CDR1 is MDHEN and CDR2 is SYDVKM in the germline V gene. CDR3 size: 15 residues. CDR3 nucleotide sequence: TGTGCCAGCAGTCCAGGAGGGAGGGGACAAGAGACCCAGTACTTC. Translated, it gives CASSPGGRGQETQYF. Looking up the rest from reference TRBV28 and TRBJ2-5 gives the full variable domain: DVKVTQSSRYLVKRTGEKVFLECVQDMDHENMFWYRQDPGLGLRLIYFSYDVKMKEKGDIPEGYSVSREKKERFSLILESASTNQTSMYLCASSPGGRGQETQYFGPGTRLLVL.

Ten or more counts support this clonotype. The chain employs TRBV7-8 and TRBJ2-2; D might be TRBD2 (5 bases). The CDR3 is 14 amino acids. CDR1 SGHVS and CDR2 FQNEAQ come from the germline V gene. The V end was cut by 3 bases, the J end by 6 bases, with 11 bases between. The CDR3 region has the DNA TGTGCCAGCAGCTTGGGTAGCGTAGCCGGGGAGCTGTTTTTT. Amino acids: CASSLGSVAGELFF.

V and J are TRBV5-1 and TRBJ2-7, with a possible D match to TRBD1 (5 bases). Trimming pared 6 bases from V and 5 bases from J, leaving 18 bases between. The CDR3 sequence is 14 residues long. From germline, CDR1 is SGHRS and CDR2 YFSETQ. The CDR3 DNA follows: TGCGCCAGCAACCCCTCGGGTTCCAGGGACGAGCAGTACTTC. It translates to CASNPSGSRDEQYF.

Turning to this clonotype: A read error may produce the germline difference seen at one junction end. This rearrangement joins TRBV7-9 to TRBJ2-1; 9 nucleotides agree with TRBD2. The CDR3 consists of 15 residues. Germline CDR1 reads SEHNR; CDR2 reads FQNEAQ (reference sequence). CDR3 residues: CANSPLAGIYNEQFF. The CDR3 DNA reads TGTGCCAACAGCCCCCTAGCGGGGATCTACAATGAGCAGTTCTTC.

A few counts support this clonotype. This chain uses TRBV6-5 with TRBJ2-1, with 10 bases matching TRBD2. Matching the DNA end better, TRBJ2-7 makes the J call doubtful. Germline V CDR1 and CDR2: MNHEY, SVGAGI. CDR3 length: 16 residues. CDR3 DNA: TGTGCCAGCAGCCGCGGTCAAAGCGGGAGGGCCGCCGAGCAGTACTTC. Translated: CASSRGQSGRAAEQYF.

J is TRBJ2-1 and V is TRBV3-1; D is uncertain. CDR3 length equals 16 residues. Germline V gives CDR1 LGHDT, CDR2 YNNKEL (reference sequence). V was trimmed by 0 bases and J by 0 bases, leaving 9 bases between them. The CDR3 protein is CASSQDFPGSYNEQFF. CDR3 DNA: TGTGCCAGCAGCCAAGATTTCCCGGGCTCCTACAATGAGCAGTTCTTC.

The V gene is TRBV3-1, the J gene TRBJ2-7; 10 nucleotides line up with TRBD2. The germline V gene encodes CDR1 LGHDT and CDR2 YNNKEL (reference sequence). This CDR3 comprises 16 residues. The J segment lost 3 bases and the V segment lost 0 bases, leaving 5 bases of the junction unmatched. CDR3 sequence (DNA): TGTGCCAGCAGCCAAGATAGGACTAGCGGTCTCTACGAGCAGTACTTC. This encodes CASSQDRTSGLYEQYF.

As regards this clonotype: An end of the junction does not agree with germline; a read error may underlie this. The chain employs TRBV15 and TRBJ2-1; 8 nucleotides align to TRBD2. The CDR3 loop spans 15 amino acids. The germline CDR1 and CDR2 sequences are LNHNV and YYDKDF (reference sequence). CDR3: CATSRDQREYNERFF. The CDR3 bases are TGTGCCACCAGCAGAGACCAGCGGGAGTACAATGAGCGGTTCTTC.

The rearrangement uses TRBV25-1 and TRBJ1-4, with a weak D call TRBD1 (6 bases). CDR1 is MGHDK and CDR2 is SYGVNS in the germline V gene. This CDR3 spans 14 amino acids. Trimming removed 4 bases at V and 8 bases at J, with 14 bases between. The CDR3 reads CASSARGQQEKLFF. CDR3 bases: TGTGCCAGCAGTGCCCGGGGGCAACAGGAAAAACTGTTTTTT. Complete variable domain (other parts from reference TRBV25-1 and TRBJ1-4): EADIYQTPRYLVIGTGKKITLECSQTMGHDKMYWYQQDPGMELHLIHYSYGVNSTEKGDLSSESTVSRIRTEHFPLTLESARPSHTSQYLCASSARGQQEKLFFGSGTQLSVL.

This clonotype has just a few counts. J is TRBJ2-5 and V is TRBV7-9; TRBD1 matches at 9 bases. The V gene's germline CDR1 is SEHNR and CDR2 FQNEAQ (reference sequence). This CDR3 region has 14 residues. Trimming took 5 bases from V and 4 from J; bases not matched to a gene: 5. DNA for the CDR3: TGTGCCAGCAGCATGGGACAGGGACCAGAGACCCAGTACTTC. Residues: CASSMGQGPETQYF.

V and J are TRBV29-1 and TRBJ1-2; D is unresolved. V lost 8 bases and J 8 bases, leaving 9 bases between the germline ends. CDR3 length: 9 amino acids. Germline V CDR1 and CDR2: SQVTM, ANQGSEA. The DNA for the CDR3 is TGCAGCTCCAGCGCGGGCTACACCTTC. This gives the protein CSSSAGYTF.

This clonotype was picked up many times. The chain couples TRBV20-1 to TRBJ2-3; 10 positions match TRBD1. The V gene's germline CDR1 is DFQATT and CDR2 SNEGSKA (reference sequence). The CDR3 runs to 17 residues. CDR3 in DNA: TGCAGCCAGACAGGGGGCGCGAGCGGGAGCGGTACAGATACGCAGTATTTT. This encodes CSQTGGASGSGTDTQYF.

In this sample, this clonotype turned up a few times. The CDR3 loop reads CASRPTSQGTNTGELFF. The CDR3 nucleotides read TGTGCCAGCAGGCCCACTTCACAGGGAACGAACACCGGGGAGCTGTTTTTT. This chain uses TRBV6-1 with TRBJ2-2, with D possibly TRBD1 on 6 matching bases. Germline CDR1 MNHNS, CDR2 SASEGT. This CDR3 comprises 17 residues. V was shortened by 6 bases and J by 0 bases, with 17 bases between the two germline ends.

This clonotype was counted only a few times. The chain recombines TRBV7-9 with TRBJ2-5, with a weak D call TRBD2 (5 bases). The CDR3 spans 15 residues. Germline V CDR1 and CDR2: SEHNR, FQNEAQ (reference sequence). V was pared by 0 bases and J by 5 bases, with 13 bases between. CDR3 nucleotides: TGTGCCAGCAGCTTAGCGGACGGGAATTACGAGACCCAGTACTTC. Residues: CASSLADGNYETQYF.

This clonotype was seen only a few times. The rearrangement joins TRBV6-1 to TRBJ2-5; 7 nucleotides agree with TRBD1. The germline V gene encodes CDR1 MNHNS and CDR2 SASEGT. J lost 4 bases, V lost 5 bases, and 7 bases had no gene match. This CDR3 comprises 14 residues. CDR3 region: CASSKETGRETQYF. The CDR3 DNA sequence: TGTGCCAGCAGTAAAGAGACAGGGCGAGAGACCCAGTACTTC.

The table lists this clonotype with many counts. The chain has TRBV3-1 and TRBJ1-2; 8 bases match TRBD1. V shed 4 bases, J shed 6 bases, and the junction held 4 bases outside the gene matches. CDR3 length: 13 amino acids. Germline CDR1 reads LGHDT; CDR2 reads YNNKEL (reference sequence). The CDR3 DNA reads as TGTGCCAGCAGCCCCTGGACAGGGAATGGCTACACCTTC. Its protein is CASSPWTGNGYTF.

This clonotype has only a few counts. The V call is TRBV2, the J call TRBJ2-5; the match to TRBD2 covers 7 bases. The DNA matches TRBJ2-1 better at its end, which makes the J call doubtful. This CDR3 spans 13 amino acids. Germline CDR1 is SNHLY and CDR2 is FYNNEI. CDR3 loop: CASNGEGYNEQFF. As DNA, the CDR3 is TGTGCCAGCAATGGGGAGGGTTACAATGAGCAGTTCTTC.

This clonotype was seen a handful of times. A junction boundary mismatches the germline segment, possibly from a read error. This rearrangement joins TRBV3-1 to TRBJ2-5; 14 positions match TRBD2. The CDR3 extends over 15 amino acids. The germline gives CDR1 LGHDT, CDR2 YNNKEL (reference sequence). The CDR3 here is CAGSPGLAGEETQYF. The CDR3 nucleotides read TGTGCCGGCAGCCCGGGACTAGCGGGAGAAGAGACCCAGTACTTC.